The subject of this entry is one T cell receptor beta chain. Its antigen is not yet known. Per-base quality was not reported, and no clone a single base away is much larger than it. The record originates from a study of T cells in Graves' hyperthyroidism and ophthalmopathy (dated by TCRdb to about 2019). Broadly, across the study: Peripheral blood was sampled at the time of initial diagnosis, prior to any treatment. The paper reports TCR Vbeta CDR3 sequencing of approximately 130 peripheral blood samples: 43 ophthalmopathy, under 80 hyperthyroidism and approximately 17 progressor patients. In roughly six Graves' hyperthyroidism patients, the study also compared T-cell repertoires from thyroid tissue with T-cell repertoires from blood. Whether ophthalmopathy could be predicted prospectively was tested in an independent validation cohort made up of about 18 hyperthyroidism patients plus 17 patients who later progressed to ophthalmopathy. To identify TCR V-J signatures that set the groups apart, the researchers used a discovery cohort of 90 to 100 patients, made up of fewer than 50 with Graves' ophthalmopathy and about 59 with stable Graves' hyperthyroidism. The roughly 94 discovery patients were randomly split 7:3 into training and test sets. Following sampling, methimazole starting at 30 mg daily was given to hyperthyroidism patients, and high-dose intravenous methylprednisolone was given to ophthalmopathy patients. Here is what the overall study found, with its caveats: Most expanded thyroid clonotypes (frequency above 0.001) were also found in blood, which suggests that blood repertoires may mirror thyroid immune responses. Sample size was not statistically predetermined, and investigators were not blinded to group allocation. In validation, the model predicted progression to ophthalmopathy a median of approximately 6.6 months before onset, with over 55% sensitivity and about 72% specificity. A model built on a 13 V-J signature distinguished ophthalmopathy from stable hyperthyroidism, reaching roughly 88% sensitivity and about 81% specificity in cross-validation and 80%/75% in testing.

The CDR3 runs 15 amino acids, cysteine and phenylalanine included. Left in the record is the CDR3 DNA by itself, 45 bases read in frame from the first base. In the germline V gene, CDR1 corresponds to LGHNA and CDR2 to YNFKEQ. V lost 4 bases and J lost 2 bases; the stretch between them is 12 bases long. The TCR beta CDR3 regions were amplified from the RNA transcripts. The TCR CDR3 was subjected to a first round of RT-PCR using the HTBI primer set and the Qiagen OneStep RT-PCR kit. The libraries were constructed in a second round of multiplex PCR and then size-selected and purified. Paired-end sequencing of the libraries was performed with 100 bp reads on an Illumina HiSeq2000. From the authors' description of their analysis: SOAPnuke was used to process the raw data, removing reads that contained adapters or uncalled bases, had a mean Phred below 15, or lacked an exact match to the constant primer or identifier. COPE v1.2.5 was used to merge the high-quality paired reads, and each unique nucleotide sequence was defined as a clonotype. Clonotypes were aligned to IMGT TRBV, TRBD and TRBJ reference segments using MiTCR v1.1. Analysis was restricted to V-J combinations with a frequency above 0.0001, which covered 98% to 99.2% of repertoires. A TCS score was defined as the ratio of F50 (clonal expansion) to E x V (chaos), with BLOSUM62-based TCRdist applied between CDR3 peptides within each V-J. Welch's t-statistics and random forest reduced fewer than 600 V-J features to about 13, which were used in a naive Bayes classifier (R e1071). TCRdb applied fastp at Q25 and MiXCR to the public reads, then kept only in-frame beta chains. Every CDR3 protein is listed once, alongside the most common genes and DNA of its rows. TCRdb, not the authors, supplied the V and J calls. The sample table contains roughly 520,000 distinct CDR3 sequences; only one count was recorded for roughly 24% of them. The ten largest clones represent around 11% of the sample.

Ophthalmopathy patients had moderately to severely active disease, Clinical Activity Score of at least 3, NOSPECS grade of at least 4, and duration under 3 months. The study excluded patients with uncontrolled infections, other autoimmune diseases, pregnancy or lactation. Diagnoses relied on clinical symptoms, serum thyroxine and TRAb, thyroid ultrasound and orbital computed tomography. Ficoll-Paque density gradient centrifugation was used to isolate PBMCs from 8 to 10 ml of fresh peripheral blood. Trizol reagent was used to extract total RNA, and RNA quality was then checked on an Agilent 2100 Bioanalyzer.

This receptor was identified in a woman younger than 45 with Graves' ophthalmopathy. The chain is encoded by TRBV4-2 joined to TRBJ1-5; the D gene is perhaps TRBD1, from 6 matching bases. Sequenced material: blood. The base sequence is TGTGCCAGCAGCCGGACAGTCGTCGGCAATCAGCCCCAGCATTTT. Its translation reads: CASSRTVVGNQPQHF.